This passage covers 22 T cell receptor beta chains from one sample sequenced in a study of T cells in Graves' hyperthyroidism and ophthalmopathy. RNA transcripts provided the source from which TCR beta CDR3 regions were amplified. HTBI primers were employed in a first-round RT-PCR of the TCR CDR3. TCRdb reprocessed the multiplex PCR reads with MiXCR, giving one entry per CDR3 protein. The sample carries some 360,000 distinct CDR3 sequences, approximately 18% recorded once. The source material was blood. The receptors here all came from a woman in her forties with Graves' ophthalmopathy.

CDR3 nucleotides: TGTGCCAGCAGCCCTGAGACAGTTTACGAGCAGTACTTC. This codes for CASSPETVYEQYF. This rearrangement joins TRBV14 to TRBJ2-7; a weak D match, TRBD1 (5 bases). CDR1 and CDR2 (germline): SGHDN, FVKESK. The length of the CDR3 is 13 residues. Trimming took off 4 bases at V and 4 bases at J, with 11 bases between the two ends.

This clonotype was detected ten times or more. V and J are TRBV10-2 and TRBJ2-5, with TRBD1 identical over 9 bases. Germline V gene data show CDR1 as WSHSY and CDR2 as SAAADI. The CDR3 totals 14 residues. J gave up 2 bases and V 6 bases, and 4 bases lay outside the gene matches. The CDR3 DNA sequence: TGCGCCAGCAGGGGGACAGGGCGACAAGAGACCCAGTACTTC. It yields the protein CASRGTGRQETQYF.

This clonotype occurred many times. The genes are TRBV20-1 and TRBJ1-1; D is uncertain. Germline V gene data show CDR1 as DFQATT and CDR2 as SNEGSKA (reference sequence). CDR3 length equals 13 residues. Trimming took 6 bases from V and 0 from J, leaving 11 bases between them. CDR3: CSARRELNTEAFF. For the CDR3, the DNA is TGCAGTGCCCGGAGGGAGCTGAACACTGAAGCTTTCTTT.

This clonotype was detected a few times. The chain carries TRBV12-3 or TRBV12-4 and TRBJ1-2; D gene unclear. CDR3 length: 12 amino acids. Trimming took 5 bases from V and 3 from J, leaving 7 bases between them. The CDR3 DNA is TGTGCCAGCAGTACTCGCTACTATGGCTACACCTTC. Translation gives CASSTRYYGYTF.

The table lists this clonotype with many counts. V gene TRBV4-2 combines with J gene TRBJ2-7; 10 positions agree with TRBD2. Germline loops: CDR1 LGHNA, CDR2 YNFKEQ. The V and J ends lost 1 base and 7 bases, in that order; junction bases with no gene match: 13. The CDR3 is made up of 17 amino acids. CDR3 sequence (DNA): TGTGCCAGCAGCCAAGTGGGTAGCGGGAGGCCTAACGGGGAGCAGTACTTC. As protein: CASSQVGSGRPNGEQYF.

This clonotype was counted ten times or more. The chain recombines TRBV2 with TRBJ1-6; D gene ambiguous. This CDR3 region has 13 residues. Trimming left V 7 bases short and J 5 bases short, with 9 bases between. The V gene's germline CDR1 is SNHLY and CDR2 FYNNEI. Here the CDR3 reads CASMAPNNSPLHF. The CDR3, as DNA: TGTGCCAGCATGGCACCTAATAATTCACCCCTCCACTTT.

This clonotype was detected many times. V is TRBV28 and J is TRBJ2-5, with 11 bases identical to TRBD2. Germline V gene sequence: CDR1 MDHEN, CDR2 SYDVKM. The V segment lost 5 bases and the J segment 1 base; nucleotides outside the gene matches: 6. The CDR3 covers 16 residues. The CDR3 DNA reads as TGTGCCAGCAGTCAACCGACTAGCGGGGCCCAAGAGACCCAGTACTTC. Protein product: CASSQPTSGAQETQYF.

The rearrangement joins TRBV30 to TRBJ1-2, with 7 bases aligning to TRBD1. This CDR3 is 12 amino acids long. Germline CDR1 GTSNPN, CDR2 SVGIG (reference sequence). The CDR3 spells CARDSRNYGYTF. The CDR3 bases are TGTGCAAGGGACAGCCGAAACTATGGCTACACCTTC. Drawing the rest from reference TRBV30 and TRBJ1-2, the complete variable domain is SQTIHQWPATLVQPVGSPLSLECTVEGTSNPNLYWYRQAAGRGLQLLFYSVGIGQISSEVPQNLSASRPQDRQFILSSKKLLLSDSGFYLCARDSRNYGYTFGSGTRLTVV.

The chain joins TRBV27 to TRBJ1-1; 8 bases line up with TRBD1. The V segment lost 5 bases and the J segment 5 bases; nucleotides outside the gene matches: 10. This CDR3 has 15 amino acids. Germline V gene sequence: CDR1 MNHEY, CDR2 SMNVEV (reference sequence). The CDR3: CASSPRTGWRTEAFF. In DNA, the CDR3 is TGTGCCAGCAGTCCGAGGACAGGGTGGAGAACTGAAGCTTTCTTT.

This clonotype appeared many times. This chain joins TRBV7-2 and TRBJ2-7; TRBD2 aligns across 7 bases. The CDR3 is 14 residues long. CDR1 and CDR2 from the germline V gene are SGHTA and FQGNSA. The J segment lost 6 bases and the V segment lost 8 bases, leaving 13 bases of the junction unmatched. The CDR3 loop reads CASQWGLRSLEQYF. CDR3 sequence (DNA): TGTGCCAGCCAGTGGGGACTAAGAAGTCTCGAGCAGTACTTC.

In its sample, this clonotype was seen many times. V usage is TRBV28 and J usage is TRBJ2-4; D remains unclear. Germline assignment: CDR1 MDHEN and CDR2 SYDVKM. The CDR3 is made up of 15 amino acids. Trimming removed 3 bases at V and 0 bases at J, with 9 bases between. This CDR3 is CASSLSDLAKNIQYF. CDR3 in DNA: TGTGCCAGCAGTTTGTCCGACTTAGCCAAAAACATTCAGTACTTC.

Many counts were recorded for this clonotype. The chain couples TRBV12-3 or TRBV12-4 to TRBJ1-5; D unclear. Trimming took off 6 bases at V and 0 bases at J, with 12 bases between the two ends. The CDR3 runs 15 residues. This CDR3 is CASRHTDYSNQPQHF. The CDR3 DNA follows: TGTGCCAGCAGACACACCGATTATAGCAATCAGCCCCAGCATTTT.

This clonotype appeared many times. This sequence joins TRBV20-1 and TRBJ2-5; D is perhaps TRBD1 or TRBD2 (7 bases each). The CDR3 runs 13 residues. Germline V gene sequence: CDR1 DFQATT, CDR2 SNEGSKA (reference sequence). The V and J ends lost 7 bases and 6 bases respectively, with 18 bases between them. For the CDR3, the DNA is TGCAGTGTCAGGGGGGCTAGCGGTCAGACCCAGTACTTC. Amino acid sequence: CSVRGASGQTQYF.

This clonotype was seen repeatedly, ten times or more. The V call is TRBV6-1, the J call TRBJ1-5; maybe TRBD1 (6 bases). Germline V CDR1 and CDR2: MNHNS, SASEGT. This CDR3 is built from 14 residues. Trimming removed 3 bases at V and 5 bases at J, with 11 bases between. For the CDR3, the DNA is TGTGCCAGCAGTGAGGGGAGGGGGTATCAGCCCCAGCATTTT. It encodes CASSEGRGYQPQHF.

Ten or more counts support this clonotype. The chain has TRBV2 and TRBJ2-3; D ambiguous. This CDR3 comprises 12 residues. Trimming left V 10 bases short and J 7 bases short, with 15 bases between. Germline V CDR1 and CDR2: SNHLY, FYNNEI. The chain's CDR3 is CATLFLGNTQYF. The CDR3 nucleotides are TGTGCCACCCTGTTTCTCGGAAATACGCAGTATTTT.

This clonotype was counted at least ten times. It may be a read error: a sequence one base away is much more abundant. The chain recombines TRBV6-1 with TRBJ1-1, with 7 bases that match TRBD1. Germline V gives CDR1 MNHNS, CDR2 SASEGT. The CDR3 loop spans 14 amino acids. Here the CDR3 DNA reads TGTGCCTGCAGCATACAGGGGAAAAATGTTGGAGCTTTCTTT. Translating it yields CACSIQGKNVGAFF.

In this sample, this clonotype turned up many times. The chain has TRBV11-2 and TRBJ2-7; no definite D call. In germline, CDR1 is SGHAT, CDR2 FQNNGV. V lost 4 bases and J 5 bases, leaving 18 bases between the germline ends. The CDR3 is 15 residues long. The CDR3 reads CASSSPIDLGNEQYF. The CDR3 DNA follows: TGTGCCAGCAGCTCCCCTATCGACCTCGGCAACGAGCAGTACTTC.

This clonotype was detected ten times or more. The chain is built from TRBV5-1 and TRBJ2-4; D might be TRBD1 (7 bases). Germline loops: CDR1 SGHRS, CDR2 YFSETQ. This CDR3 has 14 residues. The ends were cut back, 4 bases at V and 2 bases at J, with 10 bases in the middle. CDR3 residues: CASSPGGTKNIQYF. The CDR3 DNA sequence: TGCGCCAGCAGCCCAGGGGGGACCAAAAACATTCAGTACTTC.

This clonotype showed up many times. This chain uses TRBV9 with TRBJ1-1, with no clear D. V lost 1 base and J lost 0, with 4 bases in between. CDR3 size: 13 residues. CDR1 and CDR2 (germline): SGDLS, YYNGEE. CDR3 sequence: CASSVYVNTEAFF. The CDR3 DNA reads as TGTGCCAGCAGCGTATATGTGAACACTGAAGCTTTCTTT.

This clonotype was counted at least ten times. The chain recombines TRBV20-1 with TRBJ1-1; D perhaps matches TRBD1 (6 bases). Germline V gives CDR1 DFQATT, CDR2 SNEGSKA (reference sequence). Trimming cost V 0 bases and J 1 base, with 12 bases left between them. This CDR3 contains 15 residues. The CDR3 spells CSARDRRRGNTEAFF. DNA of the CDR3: TGCAGTGCTAGAGATCGACGCAGGGGGAACACTGAAGCTTTCTTT.

The CDR3 nucleotides are TGTGCTACCATAACAGGGGGCACTGAAGCTTTCTTT. This gives the protein CATITGGTEAFF. The V and J genes are TRBV28 and TRBJ1-1, with 8 bases matching TRBD1. CDR1 is MDHEN, CDR2 SYDVKM, per germline. CDR3 length: 12 residues. Supplemented by reference TRBV28 and TRBJ1-1, the full variable domain reads DVKVTQSSRYLVKRTGEKVFLECVQDMDHENMFWYRQDPGLGLRLIYFSYDVKMKEKGDIPEGYSVSREKKERFSLILESASTNQTSMYLCATITGGTEAFFGQGTRLTVV.

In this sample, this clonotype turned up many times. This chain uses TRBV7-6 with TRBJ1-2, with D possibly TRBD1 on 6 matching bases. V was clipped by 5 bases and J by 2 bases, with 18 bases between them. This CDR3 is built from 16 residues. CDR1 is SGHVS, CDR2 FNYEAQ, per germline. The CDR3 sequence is CASSPRIGGQNYGYTF. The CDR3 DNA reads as TGTGCCAGCAGCCCCCGAATCGGGGGGCAGAACTATGGCTACACCTTC.